This entry lists 23 T cell receptor beta chains sequenced from one sample in a study of cytomegalovirus exposure and HLA in healthy donors (dated by TCRdb to 2017 to 2019). Libraries were made using the immunoSEQ multiplex PCR assay. In TCRdb, the immuneACCESS table is reduced to in-frame sequences with V and J assigned. These tables do not hold every clone; where another copy was compared, an unresolved V gene accounts for under half, and the others remain unexplained. The sample has some 170,000 clones on record, about nine tenths of them singletons. The top ten hold roughly 5.7% of the sample. The material sequenced was PBMCs. These receptors all stem from a woman aged 30 to 39 in good health and CMV-seronegative.

This chain uses TRBV10-3 with TRBJ2-4; D is ambiguous. The V and J ends lost 0 bases and 0 bases respectively, with 9 bases between them. Germline V gene lookup returns CDR1 ENHRY and CDR2 SYGVKD. The CDR3 length is 16 residues. CDR3 loop: CAISESESLAKNIQYF. CDR3 DNA sequence: TGTGCCATCAGTGAGTCTGAGAGCTTAGCCAAAAACATTCAGTACTTC.

The genes are TRBV27 and TRBJ1-2; the D is unclear. Per germline, CDR1 MNHEY and CDR2 SMNVEV (reference sequence). The CDR3 has 13 amino acids. V dropped 3 bases and J dropped 2 bases, with 7 bases sitting between them. Here the CDR3 reads CASSLARNYGYTF. CDR3 sequence (DNA): TGTGCCAGCAGTTTGGCCCGGAACTATGGCTACACCTTC.

The chain has TRBV5-6 and TRBJ1-2; the D is unclear. V lost 0 bases, J lost 0 bases, and 12 bases lay in between. The CDR3 totals 16 residues. Germline assignment: CDR1 SGHDT and CDR2 YYEEEE. The CDR3 sequence: CASSLATAPANYGYTF. The CDR3 coding sequence is TGTGCCAGCAGCTTGGCCACGGCACCGGCTAACTATGGCTACACCTTC.

This clone was detected once. The rearrangement joins TRBV28 to TRBJ1-5; 9 bases are shared with TRBD1. CDR1 is MDHEN, CDR2 SYDVKM, per germline. V lost 3 bases, J lost 9 bases, and 9 bases stayed unmatched. This CDR3 has 15 residues. Here the CDR3 reads CASSFDTGGRGPQHF. CDR3 nucleotides: TGTGCCAGCAGTTTTGATACAGGGGGCAGGGGGCCCCAGCATTTT.

V is TRBV5-1 and J is TRBJ2-3; 9 positions match TRBD2. This CDR3 contains 16 residues. Losses at the gene ends were 3 bases for V and 1 base for J; bases not matched to a gene: 6. Per the germline V gene, CDR1 is SGHRS and CDR2 is YFSETQ. The CDR3 region is CASSSGLAGRTDTQYF. Written as DNA, the CDR3 is TGCGCCAGCAGCTCCGGGCTAGCGGGACGCACAGATACGCAGTATTTT.

This clone was detected only once. The chain couples TRBV5-1 to TRBJ2-3; D is unresolved. The CDR3 is made up of 16 amino acids. Per germline, CDR1 SGHRS and CDR2 YFSETQ. V dropped 4 bases and J dropped 1 base, with 16 bases sitting between them. The CDR3 loop reads CASSGSGRSRTDTQYF. For the CDR3, the DNA is TGCGCCAGCAGCGGGTCTGGGCGGAGTCGCACAGATACGCAGTATTTT.

This clone has just one count. Here the CDR3 DNA reads TGTGCCAGCAGCCGTCAAGCGGGAGAGGACGGGACCCAGTACTTC. Its translation is CASSRQAGEDGTQYF. The chain joins TRBV7-8 to TRBJ2-5; 8 bases are a match to TRBD2. The CDR3 is made up of 15 amino acids. The ends lost 5 bases at V and 7 bases at J; junction bases unmatched: 12. Germline CDR1 reads SGHVS; CDR2 reads FQNEAQ.

This chain connects TRBV28 to TRBJ1-1; D call uncertain. The germline V and J ends were trimmed by 6 bases and 7 bases, with 15 bases remaining between them. Germline-derived CDR1 and CDR2 are MDHEN and SYDVKM. The CDR3 is made up of 13 amino acids. CDR3 bases: TGTGCCAGCAGGAACGACCGACAAGGTGAAGCTTTCTTT. This codes for CASRNDRQGEAFF. Drawing the rest from reference TRBV28 and TRBJ1-1, the complete variable domain is DVKVTQSSRYLVKRTGEKVFLECVQDMDHENMFWYRQDPGLGLRLIYFSYDVKMKEKGDIPEGYSVSREKKERFSLILESASTNQTSMYLCASRNDRQGEAFFGQGTRLTVV.

Only one count was recorded for this clone. This chain links TRBV5-1 with TRBJ2-5; D possibly corresponds to TRBD2 (5 bases). CDR3 length equals 15 residues. Germline V lookup: CDR1 SGHRS, CDR2 YFSETQ. V shed 4 bases and J shed 4 bases, with 17 bases lying between them. The CDR3 spells CASSPRRAGGETQYF. The CDR3 region has the DNA TGCGCCAGCAGCCCGCGTAGGGCCGGAGGAGAGACCCAGTACTTC.

The chain links TRBV7-2 to TRBJ2-3; D not resolved. There are 13 residues in the CDR3. The germline V gene encodes CDR1 SGHTA and CDR2 FQGNSA. The V end was cut by 3 bases, the J end by 2 bases, with 6 bases between. CDR3 amino acids: CASSLSDTDTQYF. DNA of the CDR3: TGTGCCAGCAGCTTGAGTGACACAGATACGCAGTATTTT.

V usage is TRBV19 and J usage is TRBJ2-1; D is possibly TRBD2 (6 bases). Trimming took off 3 bases at V and 0 bases at J, with 24 bases between the two ends. CDR3 length equals 20 residues. Germline V gives CDR1 LNHDA, CDR2 SQIVND (reference sequence). This CDR3 is CASSIFGGLAPISSYNEQFF. Written as DNA, the CDR3 is TGTGCCAGTAGTATTTTCGGTGGGCTAGCGCCCATAAGCTCCTACAATGAGCAGTTCTTC.

In DNA form, the CDR3 reads TGCGCCAGCAGCTTGCTGACTAGCGGGGGCACAGATACGCAGTATTTT. It is translated as CASSLLTSGGTDTQYF. The chain links TRBV5-1 to TRBJ2-3, with 11 nucleotides matching TRBD2. The CDR3 is 16 residues long. J gave up 1 base and V 1 base, and 2 bases lay outside the gene matches. Germline V gene lookup returns CDR1 SGHRS and CDR2 YFSETQ.

Here the CDR3 reads CASSLRLNTEAFF. CDR3 nucleotide sequence: TGTGCCAGCAGCTTAAGGTTAAACACTGAAGCTTTCTTT. The J gene is TRBJ1-1, the V gene TRBV7-6, with D unresolved. V lost 2 bases to trimming and J lost 2 bases, with 6 bases between them. CDR3 length: 13 residues. Per germline, CDR1 SGHVS and CDR2 FNYEAQ.

This clone was seen only once. CDR3 region: CASSVQGSSYEQYF. In nucleotides, the CDR3 is TGTGCCAGCAGCGTTCAGGGTAGCTCCTACGAGCAGTACTTC. The chain joins TRBV9 to TRBJ2-7; possible D gene TRBD1, 5 bases. The CDR3 sequence is 14 residues long. Looked up from germline, CDR1 is SGDLS and CDR2 is YYNGEE. V gave up 2 bases and J gave up 0 bases, with 9 bases separating them.

The V call is TRBV7-2, the J call TRBJ2-3, with TRBD2 identical over 8 bases. V dropped 2 bases and J dropped 2; count of bases not matched to a gene: 6. The CDR3 consists of 16 residues. The germline gives CDR1 SGHTA, CDR2 FQGNSA. In DNA, the CDR3 is TGTGCCAGCAGCTTATATCCGGGACTAGTCACAGATACGCAGTATTTT. Translated, it gives CASSLYPGLVTDTQYF.

The CDR3 coding sequence is TGTGCCAGCAGCCAAGATTCTTATAGTTCGGGGAGCACAGATACGCAGTATTTT. This encodes CASSQDSYSSGSTDTQYF. This chain joins TRBV4-2 and TRBJ2-3; a possible D gene is TRBD2 (5 bases). The CDR3 is 18 amino acids. Germline V gives CDR1 LGHNA, CDR2 YNFKEQ. V lost 0 bases to trimming and J lost 0 bases, with 16 bases between them.

V is TRBV2 and J is TRBJ1-1; D remains ambiguous. The germline gives CDR1 SNHLY, CDR2 FYNNEI. The CDR3 is 14 residues long. V lost 4 bases and J 4 bases, leaving 13 bases between the germline ends. CDR3 sequence reads: CASSARDRRTEAFF. Written as DNA, the CDR3 is TGTGCCAGCAGTGCAAGGGATCGACGCACTGAAGCTTTCTTT.

The chain links TRBV5-6 to TRBJ2-7; maybe TRBD2 (6 bases). Germline V gene sequence: CDR1 SGHDT, CDR2 YYEEEE. The CDR3 loop spans 14 amino acids. Trimming left V 0 bases short and J 3 bases short, with 10 bases between. The CDR3 is CASSLVGGSYEQYF. CDR3 DNA: TGTGCCAGCAGCTTGGTTGGGGGGAGCTACGAGCAGTACTTC.

CDR3 amino acids: CASRDSTANTIYF. Written as DNA, the CDR3 is TGTGCCAGCAGGGATAGTACCGCAAACACCATATATTTT. The rearrangement joins TRBV6-5 to TRBJ1-3; D gene unclear. This CDR3 has 13 amino acids. V lost 6 bases and J 6 bases, leaving 12 bases between the germline ends. Germline assignment: CDR1 MNHEY and CDR2 SVGAGI.

The chain uses TRBV10-3 and TRBJ2-5; D is perhaps TRBD1 or TRBD2 (5 bases each). V was pared by 7 bases and J by 4 bases, with 16 bases between. In germline, CDR1 is ENHRY, CDR2 SYGVKD. This CDR3 contains 14 residues. CDR3: CAITSPGRGETQYF. CDR3 bases: TGTGCCATCACCAGCCCGGGACGTGGAGAGACCCAGTACTTC.

This chain links TRBV6-5 with TRBJ1-4; possible D gene TRBD1, 5 bases. Germline CDR1 MNHEY, CDR2 SVGAGI. The CDR3 covers 16 residues. The germline V and J ends were trimmed by 0 bases and 7 bases, with 15 bases remaining between them. In DNA form, the CDR3 reads TGTGCCAGCAGTTACTCGAGTGGGCGTCAGGGTGAAAAACTGTTTTTT. This codes for CASSYSSGRQGEKLFF.

A few counts support this clone. The chain employs TRBV5-1 and TRBJ1-5; D gene uncertain. This CDR3 spans 15 amino acids. Trimming removed 3 bases at V and 3 bases at J, with 13 bases between. Germline V gene lookup returns CDR1 SGHRS and CDR2 YFSETQ. CDR3 residues: CASSWAPGINQPQHF. The CDR3 bases are TGCGCCAGCAGCTGGGCGCCAGGTATCAATCAGCCCCAGCATTTT.

The CDR3 DNA reads as TGTGCCAGCAGCACCGGGACAGCCGGTGGCTACACCTTC. Translation gives CASSTGTAGGYTF. The J gene is TRBJ1-2, the V gene TRBV11-2, with TRBD1 identical over 7 bases. The junction had 7 bases not matched to a gene; V was cut back by 5 bases and J by 7 bases. The CDR3 contains 13 residues. CDR1 is SGHAT and CDR2 is FQNNGV in the germline V gene.